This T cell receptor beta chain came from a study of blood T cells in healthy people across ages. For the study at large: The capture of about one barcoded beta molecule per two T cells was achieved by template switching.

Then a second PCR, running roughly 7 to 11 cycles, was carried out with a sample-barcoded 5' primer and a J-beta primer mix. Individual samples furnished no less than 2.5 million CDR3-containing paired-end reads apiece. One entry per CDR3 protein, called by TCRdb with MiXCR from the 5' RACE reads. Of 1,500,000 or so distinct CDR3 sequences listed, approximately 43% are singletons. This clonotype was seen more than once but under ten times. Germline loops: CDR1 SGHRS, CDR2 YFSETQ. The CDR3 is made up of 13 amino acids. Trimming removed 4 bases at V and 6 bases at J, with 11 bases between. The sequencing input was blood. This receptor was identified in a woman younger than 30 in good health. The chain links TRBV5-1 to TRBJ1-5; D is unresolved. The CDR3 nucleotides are TGCGCCAGCAGCCTCGAAGGGCCTCAGCCCCAGCATTTT. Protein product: CASSLEGPQPQHF.